This note documents a single T cell receptor (beta chain) sequence. Its antigen remains unidentified. Resections from corrective heart surgery supplied the thymus tissue. These data come from a study of human thymus T cells. Notes on the study in general: Among thymic and blood repertoires, usage of V and J genes appeared biased. Highly overlapping thymic repertoires among unrelated individuals were reported in related research.

The CDR3 length is 15 residues. Germline V CDR1 and CDR2: MNHNY, SVGAGI (reference sequence). The germline V and J ends were trimmed by 4 bases and 4 bases, with 17 bases remaining between them. Here immunoSEQ multiplex PCR was the method, and the copy in TCRdb shows in-frame clones only, minus some. The table lists tens of thousands of clones, 96% of them singletons. The chain employs TRBV6-6 and TRBJ2-7; D remains unclear. The sequenced material came from thymus tissue. This TCR derives from a boy less than two years old with a congenital heart defect but otherwise immunologically healthy. This CDR3 is CASSSPTPRRYEQYF. CDR3 in DNA: TGTGCCAGCAGTTCACCGACGCCCCGAAGATACGAGCAGTACTTC.